A single T cell receptor (beta chain) is shown here with its context. The target antigen is unknown. This record comes from a study of shared clonotypes between healthy human individuals. General observations from the study: Richness estimates generally favored naive over memory subsets. Represented diversity, genetic and exposure-history alike, was limited by few donors. Several donors showed sharing of roughly 5% of naive CD4 clonotypes.

The CDR3 loop spans 14 amino acids. With V trimmed by 3 bases and J by 4 bases, 7 bases remained unmatched. Germline loops: CDR1 SGDLS, CDR2 YYNGEE. An assay was performed, and its level was deep. Some clones are missing from TCRdb's copy, which holds only in-frame ones; the method was immunoSEQ multiplex PCR. In the table there are around 1.9 million clones, about 93% of which are singletons. Naive CD8 cells were CD45RO-negative, positively selected for CCR7, excluding terminally differentiated effector memory CD45RA+ cells. Source material: naive CD8+ T cells from PBMCs. The receptor's source is a man younger than 35 in good health. Some clones in this sample may be carry-over from other donors' samples. The chain links TRBV9 to TRBJ2-7; 7 nucleotides align to TRBD2. The CDR3 DNA follows: TGTGCCAGCAGCGCCGGGACTAACTATTACGAGCAGTACTTC. As protein: CASSAGTNYYEQYF.